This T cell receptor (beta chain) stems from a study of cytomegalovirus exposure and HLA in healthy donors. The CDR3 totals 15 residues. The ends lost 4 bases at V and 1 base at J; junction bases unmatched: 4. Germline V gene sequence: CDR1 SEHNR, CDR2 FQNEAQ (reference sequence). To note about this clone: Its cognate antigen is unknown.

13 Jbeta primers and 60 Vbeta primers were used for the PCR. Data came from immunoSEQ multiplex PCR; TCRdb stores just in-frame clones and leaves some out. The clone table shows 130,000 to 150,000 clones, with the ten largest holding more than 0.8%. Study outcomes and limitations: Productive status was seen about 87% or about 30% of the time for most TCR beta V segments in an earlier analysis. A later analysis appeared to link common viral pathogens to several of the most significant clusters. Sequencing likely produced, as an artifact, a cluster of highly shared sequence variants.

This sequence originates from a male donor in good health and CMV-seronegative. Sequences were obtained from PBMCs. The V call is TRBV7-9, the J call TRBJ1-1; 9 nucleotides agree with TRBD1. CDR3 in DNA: TGTGCCAGCAGCTCAAGACAGGGGGAGAACACTGAAGCTTTCTTT. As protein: CASSSRQGENTEAFF.